This passage covers 11 T cell receptor beta chains from one sample sequenced in a study of blood T cell repertoires in COVID-19. Data came from immunoSEQ multiplex PCR; TCRdb stores just in-frame clones and leaves some out. The table shows some 250,000 clones, with around 82% occurring only once. The material sequenced was peripheral blood. Receptor source: a man older than 75 with acute or convalescent COVID-19.

The rearrangement links TRBV6-1 to TRBJ2-1; TRBD1 agrees at 8 bases. J lost 3 bases, V lost 3 bases, and 10 bases had no gene match. The germline V gene has CDR1 MNHNS and CDR2 SASEGT. The CDR3 consists of 17 residues. This CDR3 reads CASSDSETGGNYNEQFF. CDR3 coding DNA: TGTGCCAGCAGTGATTCCGAAACAGGGGGGAACTACAATGAGCAGTTCTTC.

CDR3 sequence: CATVREAGNTIYF. The CDR3 region has the DNA TGTGCCACCGTGAGGGAGGCTGGAAACACCATATATTTT. V gene TRBV28 combines with J gene TRBJ1-3; D unresolved. Trimming stripped 10 bases from V and 2 bases from J, with 12 bases between. The CDR3 runs 13 residues. The germline V gene has CDR1 MDHEN and CDR2 SYDVKM.

The rearrangement uses TRBV3-1 (or the pseudogene TRBV3-2) and TRBJ2-5, with no clear D. The V gene's germline CDR1 is LGHDT and CDR2 YNNKEL (reference sequence). The CDR3 loop spans 11 amino acids. V was trimmed by 3 bases and J by 5 bases, leaving 4 bases between them. The CDR3 bases are TGTGCCAGCAGCCACCGGGAGACCCAGTACTTC. Translating gives CASSHRETQYF.

This chain uses TRBV6-5 with TRBJ2-1, with a weak D call TRBD2 (6 bases). V shed 7 bases and J shed 2 bases, with 12 bases lying between them. The germline V gene encodes CDR1 MNHEY and CDR2 SVGAGI. The CDR3 extends over 14 amino acids. The CDR3 DNA reads TGTGCCAGCAATCGGGACTCCCCCTACAATGAGCAGTTCTTC. Its protein product is CASNRDSPYNEQFF.

This rearrangement joins TRBV21-1 to TRBJ2-1; TRBD2 is the table's D call and was not checked against the DNA. TRBV21-1 is labeled a pseudogene. The length of the CDR3 is 19 residues. The CDR3 sequence is CASSKGHTSGLSSYNEQFF. The CDR3 DNA reads as TGTGCCAGCAGCAAAGGTCACACTAGCGGGCTGAGCTCCTACAATGAGCAGTTCTTC.

This chain joins TRBV21-1 and TRBJ2-7; the table's D call TRBD2 went unverified against the DNA. TRBV21-1 is classified as a pseudogene. The CDR3 is made up of 19 amino acids. CDR3 protein: CASSKELAGQPEGVKEQYF. As DNA, the CDR3 is TGTGCCAGCAGCAAAGAACTAGCGGGCCAGCCGGAGGGTGTAAAGGAGCAGTACTTC.

The rearrangement joins TRBV5-4 to TRBJ2-7, with D unresolved. The V gene lost 1 base and the J gene lost 4 bases, with 3 bases spanning the gap. Germline assignment: CDR1 SGHNT and CDR2 YYREEE (reference sequence). This CDR3 is built from 11 residues. In DNA, the CDR3 is TGTGCCAGCAGCTTGTATTACGAGCAGTACTTC. It is translated as CASSLYYEQYF.

The genes are TRBV6-6 and TRBJ1-5; no firm D call. Between the trimmed V and J ends, which lost 6 bases and 1 base, there was a span of 10 bases. In germline, CDR1 is MNHNY, CDR2 SVGAGI (reference sequence). This CDR3 comprises 14 residues. The CDR3 DNA follows: TGTGCCAGCAGCACACAGCCCAGCAATCAGCCCCAGCATTTT. Translated: CASSTQPSNQPQHF.

CDR3 sequence: CSVGDTGLGDGYTF. CDR3 bases: TGCAGCGTTGGCGATACGGGACTCGGGGATGGCTACACCTTC. The chain recombines TRBV29-1 with TRBJ1-2; D possibly corresponds to TRBD1 (5 bases). Trimming stripped 4 bases from V and 6 bases from J, with 18 bases between. The CDR3 extends over 14 amino acids. Looked up from germline, CDR1 is SQVTM and CDR2 is ANQGSEA.

The chain carries TRBV5-1 and TRBJ2-2, with D maybe TRBD1 (7 bases). V was shortened by 4 bases and J by 1 base, with 8 bases between the two germline ends. Germline loops: CDR1 SGHRS, CDR2 YFSETQ. The CDR3 has 14 amino acids. The CDR3 nucleotides are TGCGCCAGCAGCCAGGGGGGGAACACCGGGGAGCTGTTTTTT. Protein: CASSQGGNTGELFF. The full variable domain, its missing parts supplied by reference TRBV5-1 and TRBJ2-2, is KAGVTQTPRYLIKTRGQQVTLSCSPISGHRSVSWYQQTPGQGLQFLFEYFSETQRNKGNFPGRFSGRQFSNSRSEMNVSTLELGDSALYLCASSQGGNTGELFFGEGSRLTVL.

V is TRBV10-3 and J is TRBJ2-4, with 7 bases that match TRBD2. CDR3 length: 17 amino acids. Germline V gene lookup returns CDR1 ENHRY and CDR2 SYGVKD. Trimming took 2 bases from V and 1 from J; bases not matched to a gene: 8. The CDR3 DNA follows: TGTGCCATCAGTGAGAATGCGGGAGAGGCGGCCAAAAACATTCAGTACTTC. The encoded protein is CAISENAGEAAKNIQYF.